A single sample gave rise to the 14 T cell receptor beta chains below, sequenced in a study of cytomegalovirus exposure and HLA in healthy donors (dated by TCRdb to about 2017). Libraries were built with the immunoSEQ multiplex PCR assay. A mixture of 60 forward primers for TCR Vbeta segments and 13 reverse primers for TCR Jbeta segments was used in the multiplex PCR. TCRdb carries this immuneACCESS record with in-frame sequences only. Its versions omit some clonotypes, under half of them owing to an unresolved V gene in the studies checked, with the rest unexplained. Counted in this sample were about 130,000 clones; around four fifths of them appeared once. Of the sample, 9.5% to 13% is held by the ten largest clones. The sequenced material came from PBMCs. The receptors were gathered from a man aged 25 to 40 in good health and CMV-seropositive.

The rearrangement uses TRBV4-3 and TRBJ2-7, with 9 bases aligning to TRBD1. This CDR3 is built from 15 residues. V lost 3 bases, J lost 2 bases, and 5 bases stayed unmatched. The V gene's germline CDR1 is LGHNA and CDR2 YSLEER. The CDR3 sequence is CASSQYRGPPYEQYF. CDR3 coding DNA: TGCGCCAGCAGCCAGTACAGGGGGCCCCCCTACGAGCAGTACTTC.

The chain combines TRBV6-1 with TRBJ1-5; 11 bases align to TRBD1. V was pared by 4 bases and J by 6 bases, with 5 bases of the junction left unmatched. The CDR3 length is 15 residues. Per germline, CDR1 MNHNS and CDR2 SASEGT. CDR3 nucleotide sequence: TGTGCCAGCAGTGCCGGACAGGGGGCGATTCAGCCCCAGCATTTT. Protein sequence: CASSAGQGAIQPQHF.

V usage is TRBV7-2 and J usage is TRBJ2-7; 10 bases are shared with TRBD2. CDR3 length: 16 amino acids. Per germline, CDR1 SGHTA and CDR2 FQGNSA. The ends lost 5 bases at V and 0 bases at J; junction bases unmatched: 7. The CDR3 DNA follows: TGTGCCAGCAGCGGTAGCGGGGGGTCAAGCTCCTACGAGCAGTACTTC. Translation gives CASSGSGGSSSYEQYF.

The rearrangement joins TRBV7-3 to TRBJ2-7, with TRBD1 matching 10 bases. The germline V gene has CDR1 SGHTA and CDR2 FQGTGA. The CDR3 has 12 amino acids. V dropped 4 bases and J dropped 7; count of bases not matched to a gene: 1. CDR3 sequence reads: CASSSGQGEQYF. The CDR3 region has the DNA TGTGCCAGCAGCTCGGGACAGGGGGAGCAGTACTTC.

V and J are TRBV2 and TRBJ1-2, with no clear D. V shed 6 bases and J shed 8 bases, with 13 bases lying between them. The CDR3 loop spans 12 amino acids. Germline CDR1 is SNHLY and CDR2 is FYNNEI. The CDR3 DNA reads as TGTGCCAGCAGCGGCCGCCCCGGGGGCTACACCTTC. Translated, it gives CASSGRPGGYTF.

The table lists this clone with a count of one. The chain combines TRBV11-2 with TRBJ2-1; 8 nucleotides agree with TRBD2. Germline values: CDR1 SGHAT, CDR2 FQNNGV. The CDR3 has 15 residues. Trimming removed 6 bases from V and 7 bases from J; junction bases left unmatched: 11. As DNA, the CDR3 is TGTGCCAGCAGAGACCTAGCGGGTTTGTGGAATGAGCAGTTCTTC. Protein product: CASRDLAGLWNEQFF.

The chain carries TRBV18 and TRBJ1-4; D call uncertain. The germline gives CDR1 KGHSH, CDR2 LQKENI. The CDR3 has 16 residues. V shed 0 bases and J shed 8 bases, with 16 bases lying between them. CDR3 nucleotide sequence: TGTGCCAGCTCACCACCGCCTCGAGTAGGCGGCGAAAAACTGTTTTTT. Translating it yields CASSPPPRVGGEKLFF.

The rearrangement joins TRBV4-3 to TRBJ2-7, with 10 positions matching TRBD2. The germline gives CDR1 LGHNA, CDR2 YSLEER. CDR3 length equals 16 residues. J gave up 3 bases and V 2 bases, and 7 bases lay outside the gene matches. The CDR3 DNA sequence: TGCGCCAGCAGCCAATCCGGGACTAGCGTCGGCTACGAGCAGTACTTC. As protein: CASSQSGTSVGYEQYF.

The gene calls are TRBV5-4 and TRBJ1-1, with D perhaps TRBD1 (5 bases). This CDR3 region has 16 residues. In germline, CDR1 is SGHNT, CDR2 YYREEE (reference sequence). Trimming stripped 0 bases from V and 2 bases from J, with 14 bases between. The CDR3 DNA reads as TGTGCCAGCAGCTTGGAACGGGGGGTCGGTAACACTGAAGCTTTCTTT. Its translation: CASSLERGVGNTEAFF.

A word on this clone: Other DNA sequences in the same sample also yield this CDR3. V usage is TRBV14 and J usage is TRBJ2-7; 8 bases align to TRBD1. The ends lost 2 bases at V and 2 bases at J; junction bases unmatched: 5. CDR3 size: 15 residues. CDR1 is SGHDN, CDR2 FVKESK, per germline. CDR3 protein: CASSQHLGQAYEQYF. CDR3 nucleotide sequence: TGTGCCAGCAGCCAACACTTGGGACAGGCCTACGAGCAGTACTTC.

The chain employs TRBV19 and TRBJ1-1; 8 nucleotides align to TRBD1. The V segment lost 3 bases and the J segment 1 base; nucleotides outside the gene matches: 1. Germline V gives CDR1 LNHDA, CDR2 SQIVND (reference sequence). The CDR3 extends over 14 amino acids. CDR3 sequence: CASSIDRGNTEAFF. The CDR3 DNA follows: TGTGCCAGTAGTATCGACAGGGGGAACACTGAAGCTTTCTTT.

The chain links TRBV4-1 to TRBJ2-3; 10 bases fit TRBD2. The CDR3 is 15 amino acids. The V gene's germline CDR1 is MGHRA and CDR2 YSYEKL. Trimming removed 4 bases from V and 1 base from J; junction bases left unmatched: 2. The CDR3 DNA is TGCGCCAGCAGCCGAGGACTAGCGGGCACAGATACGCAGTATTTT. Its protein is CASSRGLAGTDTQYF.

This chain uses TRBV19 with TRBJ1-5; D not certain. Per the germline V gene, CDR1 is LNHDA and CDR2 is SQIVND (reference sequence). This CDR3 region has 14 residues. The V and J ends lost 4 bases and 5 bases respectively, with 12 bases between them. CDR3 DNA: TGTGCCAGTAGTACTCTCCGGAGGGATCAGCCCCAGCATTTT. It codes for CASSTLRRDQPQHF.

The chain links TRBV27 to TRBJ2-3, with 8 bases aligning to TRBD2. Germline V gives CDR1 MNHEY, CDR2 SMNVEV (reference sequence). V shed 5 bases, J shed 4 bases, and the junction held 14 bases outside the gene matches. This CDR3 region has 17 residues. DNA of the CDR3: TGTGCCAGCAGTCTTTTGCCCCGGGGGGGAGCGGCAGATACGCAGTATTTT. Translation gives CASSLLPRGGAADTQYF.